These T cell receptor beta chains were read from a single sample in a study of blood T cell repertoires in COVID-19. Here immunoSEQ multiplex PCR was the method, and the copy in TCRdb shows in-frame clones only, minus some. This table holds more than 120,000 clones, approximately 89% found once. Material for sequencing was peripheral blood. These TCRs come from a human donor in a cohort sampled during active COVID-19. CDR3s include the opening cysteine and the closing phenylalanine or tryptophan. A D gene is named only where the DNA matches it firmly. Some rows have no size entry. The others give once, few or many, or a class for an expanded clone.

CDR3aa: CASSKVDRAPRNSPLHF
CDR3nt: TGTGCCAGTAGTAAGGTGGACAGGGCCCCACGGAATTCACCCCTCCACTTT
abundance: -
j_gene: TRBJ1-6
d_gene: TRBD1
v_gene: TRBV19

CDR3aa: CASSLRMAGDSYEQYF
CDR3nt: TGTGCCAGCAGCTTAAGGATGGCAGGCGACTCCTACGAGCAGTACTTC
abundance: -
j_gene: TRBJ2-7
d_gene: -
v_gene: TRBV11-2

CDR3aa: CASSGTGFGYTF
CDR3nt: TGTGCCAGCAGCGGGACAGGCTTTGGCTACACCTTC
abundance: -
j_gene: TRBJ1-2
d_gene: TRBD1
v_gene: TRBV6-5

CDR3aa: CASSLDSRTEAFF
CDR3nt: TGTGCCAGCAGCTTAGACAGCCGAACTGAAGCTTTCTTT
abundance: -
j_gene: TRBJ1-1
d_gene: -
v_gene: TRBV13

CDR3aa: CASSQDQGDGNQPQHF
CDR3nt: TGTGCCAGCAGCCAAGATCAGGGGGACGGCAATCAGCCCCAGCATTTT
abundance: -
j_gene: TRBJ1-5
d_gene: TRBD1
v_gene: TRBV3-1/TRBV3-2

CDR3aa: CASSRSHPYEQYF
CDR3nt: TGCGCCAGCAGCCGATCACACCCCTACGAGCAGTACTTC
abundance: -
j_gene: TRBJ2-7
d_gene: -
v_gene: TRBV4-1

CDR3aa: CASSRTGTPTYNEQFF
CDR3nt: TGTGCCAGCAGCCGAACCGGGACTCCCACTTACAATGAGCAGTTCTTC
abundance: -
j_gene: TRBJ2-1
d_gene: -
v_gene: TRBV7-6

CDR3aa: CASSLKADREHEQYF
CDR3nt: TGTGCCAGCAGCTTAAAAGCGGACCGGGAGCACGAGCAGTACTTC
abundance: -
j_gene: TRBJ2-7
d_gene: -
v_gene: TRBV7-3

CDR3aa: CASSQGAVYGYTF
CDR3nt: TGTGCCAGCAGCCAGGGGGCGGTCTATGGCTACACCTTC
abundance: -
j_gene: TRBJ1-2
d_gene: -
v_gene: TRBV3-1/TRBV3-2

CDR3aa: CASSTTTGTSNTEAFF
CDR3nt: TGCGCCAGCAGCACGACGACGGGAACTTCGAACACTGAAGCTTTCTTT
abundance: -
j_gene: TRBJ1-1
d_gene: -
v_gene: TRBV5-1

CDR3aa: CASSFRGDPYNEQFF
CDR3nt: TGTGCCAGCAGCTTTCGGGGGGATCCATACAATGAGCAGTTCTTC
abundance: -
j_gene: TRBJ2-1
d_gene: TRBD2
v_gene: TRBV11-2

CDR3aa: CASSQGRPVRAFF
CDR3nt: TGTGCCAGCAGCCAAGGGCGGCCAGTGCGAGCTTTCTTT
abundance: -
j_gene: TRBJ1-1
d_gene: -
v_gene: TRBV3-1/TRBV3-2

CDR3aa: CASSRQDNEQFF
CDR3nt: TGTGCCAGCAGCAGACAGGACAATGAGCAGTTCTTC
abundance: once
j_gene: TRBJ2-1
d_gene: -
v_gene: TRBV7-9

CDR3aa: CSVEVQLYNTNSGNTIYF
CDR3nt: TGCAGCGTTGAAGTTCAGTTGTATAACACCAACTCTGGAAACACCATATATTTT
abundance: -
j_gene: TRBJ1-3
d_gene: -
v_gene: TRBV29-1

CDR3aa: CASSAQGGTQPQHF
CDR3nt: TGTGCCAGCTCAGCCCAAGGAGGGACTCAGCCCCAGCATTTT
abundance: -
j_gene: TRBJ1-5
d_gene: -
v_gene: TRBV18

CDR3aa: CASSLDRGETGELFF
CDR3nt: TGTGCCAGCAGCTTAGACAGGGGAGAAACCGGGGAGCTGTTTTTT
abundance: -
j_gene: TRBJ2-2
d_gene: TRBD1
v_gene: TRBV7-3

CDR3aa: CASSLFAGGSYEQYF
CDR3nt: TGTGCCAGCAGCTTATTCGCAGGGGGGTCCTACGAGCAGTACTTC
abundance: once
j_gene: TRBJ2-7
d_gene: -
v_gene: TRBV7-2

CDR3aa: CAWSIQFPYEQYF
CDR3nt: TGTGCCTGGAGTATTCAGTTCCCCTACGAGCAGTACTTC
abundance: -
j_gene: TRBJ2-7
d_gene: -
v_gene: TRBV30

CDR3aa: CASSQEIQVTEQFF
CDR3nt: TGTGCCAGCAGCCAAGAAATCCAGGTCACTGAGCAGTTCTTC
abundance: -
j_gene: TRBJ2-1
d_gene: -
v_gene: TRBV3-1/TRBV3-2

CDR3aa: CASSLTTAGGPDTQYF
CDR3nt: TGTGCCAGCAGCTTAACGACCGCGGGGGGTCCAGATACGCAGTATTTT
abundance: -
j_gene: TRBJ2-3
d_gene: TRBD2
v_gene: TRBV7-3

CDR3aa: CASSLNVGQGVEKLFF
CDR3nt: TGTGCCAGTAGTCTCAACGTGGGACAGGGTGTTGAAAAACTGTTTTTT
abundance: -
j_gene: TRBJ1-4
d_gene: TRBD1
v_gene: TRBV19

CDR3aa: CASSESLTAGNTIYF
CDR3nt: TGCGCCAGCAGTGAGTCTCTTACCGCGGGAAACACCATATATTTT
abundance: -
j_gene: TRBJ1-3
d_gene: -
v_gene: TRBV10-1

CDR3aa: CASSYTGLNQPQHF
CDR3nt: TGTGCCAGCAGCTACACGGGACTTAATCAGCCCCAGCATTTT
abundance: -
j_gene: TRBJ1-5
d_gene: -
v_gene: TRBV5-6

CDR3aa: CASSPGHNTGELFF
CDR3nt: TGCGCCAGCAGCCCGGGACACAACACCGGGGAGCTGTTTTTT
abundance: once
j_gene: TRBJ2-2
d_gene: -
v_gene: TRBV5-1

CDR3aa: CARSLKLAGVWHNQETQYF
CDR3nt: TGTGCCAGAAGCTTGAAACTAGCGGGGGTTTGGCACAACCAAGAGACCCAGTACTTC
abundance: -
j_gene: TRBJ2-5
d_gene: TRBD2
v_gene: TRBV5-3

CDR3aa: CASSWAAGGTDTQYF
CDR3nt: TGTGCCAGCAGCTGGGCGGCAGGGGGCACAGATACGCAGTATTTT
abundance: -
j_gene: TRBJ2-3
d_gene: -
v_gene: TRBV5-4

CDR3aa: CASSLEGGLGTEAFF
CDR3nt: TGCGCCAGCAGCTTGGAAGGGGGCTTGGGCACTGAAGCTTTCTTT
abundance: -
j_gene: TRBJ1-1
d_gene: TRBD1
v_gene: TRBV5-1

CDR3aa: CASSLVSGGGYTF
CDR3nt: TGTGCCAGCAGCTTAGTCTCGGGGGGTGGCTACACCTTC
abundance: -
j_gene: TRBJ1-2
d_gene: -
v_gene: TRBV11-2

CDR3aa: CSVEVGHQVPPNQETQYF
CDR3nt: TGCAGCGTTGAAGTTGGGCATCAAGTTCCTCCTAACCAAGAGACCCAGTACTTC
abundance: once
j_gene: TRBJ2-5
d_gene: -
v_gene: TRBV29-1

CDR3aa: CASNRAGRGGQPQHF
CDR3nt: TGTGCCAGCAACCGAGCCGGCAGGGGCGGACAGCCCCAGCATTTT
abundance: -
j_gene: TRBJ1-5
d_gene: -
v_gene: TRBV6-6

CDR3aa: CASSVGGLRETQYF
CDR3nt: TGTGCCAGCAGCGTAGGGGGGCTAAGGGAGACCCAGTACTTC
abundance: -
j_gene: TRBJ2-5
d_gene: -
v_gene: TRBV9

CDR3aa: CASSEGTGWSEKLFF
CDR3nt: TGTGCCAGCAGTGAAGGGACAGGGTGGAGTGAAAAACTGTTTTTT
abundance: -
j_gene: TRBJ1-4
d_gene: TRBD1
v_gene: TRBV25-1

CDR3aa: CAISPNPGTGNYEQYF
CDR3nt: TGTGCCATCAGTCCTAATCCCGGGACAGGGAACTACGAGCAGTACTTC
abundance: once
j_gene: TRBJ2-7
d_gene: TRBD1
v_gene: TRBV10-3

CDR3aa: CASSVQSNTEAFF
CDR3nt: TGTGCCAGCAGCGTACAGTCGAACACTGAAGCTTTCTTT
abundance: -
j_gene: TRBJ1-1
d_gene: -
v_gene: TRBV9

CDR3aa: CASSSWGQQETQYF
CDR3nt: TGTGCCAGCAGCTCTTGGGGGCAGCAAGAGACCCAGTACTTC
abundance: -
j_gene: TRBJ2-5
d_gene: -
v_gene: TRBV7-8

CDR3aa: CASSAGGTGEIYEQYF
CDR3nt: TGCGCCAGCAGCGCGGGTGGGACAGGGGAAATTTACGAGCAGTACTTC
abundance: -
j_gene: TRBJ2-7
d_gene: TRBD1
v_gene: TRBV5-1

CDR3aa: CASRHAPGGIYSNQPQHF
CDR3nt: TGTGCCAGTAGACATGCCCCTGGGGGGATTTATAGCAATCAGCCCCAGCATTTT
abundance: few
j_gene: TRBJ1-5
d_gene: -
v_gene: TRBV19

CDR3aa: CASSPLAGGADTQYF
CDR3nt: TGTGCCAGCAGCCCACTAGCGGGGGGCGCAGATACGCAGTATTTT
abundance: -
j_gene: TRBJ2-3
d_gene: TRBD2
v_gene: TRBV3-1/TRBV3-2

CDR3aa: CASSEFNRGTTNEKLFF
CDR3nt: TGTGCCAGCAGTGAGTTCAACAGGGGGACGACTAATGAAAAACTGTTTTTT
abundance: -
j_gene: TRBJ1-4
d_gene: TRBD1
v_gene: TRBV6-1

CDR3aa: CASRVQGGSGNTIYF
CDR3nt: TGTGCCAGCAGGGTACAGGGTGGTTCTGGAAACACCATATATTTT
abundance: -
j_gene: TRBJ1-3
d_gene: -
v_gene: TRBV2

CDR3aa: CASSLVRGGDHTDTQYF
CDR3nt: TGCGCCAGCAGCTTGGTCCGCGGGGGGGATCACACAGATACGCAGTATTTT
abundance: -
j_gene: TRBJ2-3
d_gene: TRBD2
v_gene: TRBV5-1

CDR3aa: CASSPWGGHEKLFF
CDR3nt: TGTGCCAGCAGTCCATGGGGGGGACATGAAAAACTGTTTTTT
abundance: -
j_gene: TRBJ1-4
d_gene: -
v_gene: TRBV27

CDR3aa: CASSAFPGTSGGLFF
CDR3nt: TGTGCCAGCAGCGCGTTCCCCGGGACTAGCGGGGGTCTGTTCTTC
abundance: -
j_gene: TRBJ2-1
d_gene: TRBD2
v_gene: TRBV7-3

CDR3aa: CASKGGLVWNEQLF
CDR3nt: TGTGCCAGCAAGGGGGGACTAGTCTGGAATGAGCAGCTCTTC
abundance: -
j_gene: TRBJ2-1
d_gene: TRBD2
v_gene: TRBV28

CDR3aa: CASSRSMGLQGETQYF
CDR3nt: TGTGCCAGCAGCCGATCCATGGGGCTACAGGGAGAGACCCAGTACTTC
abundance: -
j_gene: TRBJ2-5
d_gene: -
v_gene: TRBV7-6

CDR3aa: CASSPPGQGDYGYTF
CDR3nt: TGTGCCAGCTCACCACCAGGACAGGGGGACTATGGCTACACCTTC
abundance: -
j_gene: TRBJ1-2
d_gene: TRBD1
v_gene: TRBV18

CDR3aa: CASSLDPSGDEQFF
CDR3nt: TGTGCCAGCAGCTTAGATCCTAGCGGGGATGAGCAGTTCTTC
abundance: -
j_gene: TRBJ2-1
d_gene: TRBD2
v_gene: TRBV11-1

CDR3aa: CASSLELTVSYEQYF
CDR3nt: TGTGCCAGCAGCTTAGAATTGACAGTTTCCTACGAGCAGTACTTC
abundance: -
j_gene: TRBJ2-7
d_gene: -
v_gene: TRBV7-8

CDR3aa: CASRGGAGQYF
CDR3nt: TGTGCCAGCAGAGGGGGAGCTGGTCAGTACTTC
abundance: -
j_gene: TRBJ2-4
d_gene: -
v_gene: TRBV11-2

CDR3aa: CASSPRAGAVGNTIYF
CDR3nt: TGTGCCAGCAGTCCCCGGGCGGGGGCAGTAGGAAACACCATATATTTT
abundance: -
j_gene: TRBJ1-3
d_gene: -
v_gene: TRBV27

CDR3aa: CASSLDGSGGTEQFF
CDR3nt: TGTGCCAGCAGCTTGGATGGTAGCGGGGGGACTGAGCAGTTCTTC
abundance: once
j_gene: TRBJ2-1
d_gene: TRBD2
v_gene: TRBV5-4

CDR3aa: CASSLRVRGEQYF
CDR3nt: TGTGCCAGCAGCTTAAGGGTCAGGGGGGAGCAGTACTTC
abundance: -
j_gene: TRBJ2-7
d_gene: TRBD1
v_gene: TRBV11-2

CDR3aa: CASSRDREQFGANVLTF
CDR3nt: TGTGCCAGCAGCCGGGACAGGGAGCAATTTGGGGCCAACGTCCTGACTTTC
abundance: -
j_gene: TRBJ2-6
d_gene: TRBD1
v_gene: TRBV5-6

CDR3aa: CASSMDWNEQFF
CDR3nt: TGTGCCAGTAGTATGGACTGGAATGAGCAGTTCTTC
abundance: -
j_gene: TRBJ2-1
d_gene: -
v_gene: TRBV19

CDR3aa: CASSIGTARKETQYF
CDR3nt: TGTGCCAGTAGTATAGGGACAGCCAGGAAAGAGACCCAGTACTTC
abundance: -
j_gene: TRBJ2-5
d_gene: -
v_gene: TRBV19

CDR3aa: CASSLDLGTIYF
CDR3nt: TGTGCCAGCAGCTTAGATCTAGGCACCATATATTTT
abundance: -
j_gene: TRBJ1-3
d_gene: -
v_gene: TRBV7-2

CDR3aa: CAWSAGTYEQYF
CDR3nt: TGTGCCTGGTCGGCGGGGACCTACGAGCAGTACTTC
abundance: -
j_gene: TRBJ2-7
d_gene: -
v_gene: TRBV30